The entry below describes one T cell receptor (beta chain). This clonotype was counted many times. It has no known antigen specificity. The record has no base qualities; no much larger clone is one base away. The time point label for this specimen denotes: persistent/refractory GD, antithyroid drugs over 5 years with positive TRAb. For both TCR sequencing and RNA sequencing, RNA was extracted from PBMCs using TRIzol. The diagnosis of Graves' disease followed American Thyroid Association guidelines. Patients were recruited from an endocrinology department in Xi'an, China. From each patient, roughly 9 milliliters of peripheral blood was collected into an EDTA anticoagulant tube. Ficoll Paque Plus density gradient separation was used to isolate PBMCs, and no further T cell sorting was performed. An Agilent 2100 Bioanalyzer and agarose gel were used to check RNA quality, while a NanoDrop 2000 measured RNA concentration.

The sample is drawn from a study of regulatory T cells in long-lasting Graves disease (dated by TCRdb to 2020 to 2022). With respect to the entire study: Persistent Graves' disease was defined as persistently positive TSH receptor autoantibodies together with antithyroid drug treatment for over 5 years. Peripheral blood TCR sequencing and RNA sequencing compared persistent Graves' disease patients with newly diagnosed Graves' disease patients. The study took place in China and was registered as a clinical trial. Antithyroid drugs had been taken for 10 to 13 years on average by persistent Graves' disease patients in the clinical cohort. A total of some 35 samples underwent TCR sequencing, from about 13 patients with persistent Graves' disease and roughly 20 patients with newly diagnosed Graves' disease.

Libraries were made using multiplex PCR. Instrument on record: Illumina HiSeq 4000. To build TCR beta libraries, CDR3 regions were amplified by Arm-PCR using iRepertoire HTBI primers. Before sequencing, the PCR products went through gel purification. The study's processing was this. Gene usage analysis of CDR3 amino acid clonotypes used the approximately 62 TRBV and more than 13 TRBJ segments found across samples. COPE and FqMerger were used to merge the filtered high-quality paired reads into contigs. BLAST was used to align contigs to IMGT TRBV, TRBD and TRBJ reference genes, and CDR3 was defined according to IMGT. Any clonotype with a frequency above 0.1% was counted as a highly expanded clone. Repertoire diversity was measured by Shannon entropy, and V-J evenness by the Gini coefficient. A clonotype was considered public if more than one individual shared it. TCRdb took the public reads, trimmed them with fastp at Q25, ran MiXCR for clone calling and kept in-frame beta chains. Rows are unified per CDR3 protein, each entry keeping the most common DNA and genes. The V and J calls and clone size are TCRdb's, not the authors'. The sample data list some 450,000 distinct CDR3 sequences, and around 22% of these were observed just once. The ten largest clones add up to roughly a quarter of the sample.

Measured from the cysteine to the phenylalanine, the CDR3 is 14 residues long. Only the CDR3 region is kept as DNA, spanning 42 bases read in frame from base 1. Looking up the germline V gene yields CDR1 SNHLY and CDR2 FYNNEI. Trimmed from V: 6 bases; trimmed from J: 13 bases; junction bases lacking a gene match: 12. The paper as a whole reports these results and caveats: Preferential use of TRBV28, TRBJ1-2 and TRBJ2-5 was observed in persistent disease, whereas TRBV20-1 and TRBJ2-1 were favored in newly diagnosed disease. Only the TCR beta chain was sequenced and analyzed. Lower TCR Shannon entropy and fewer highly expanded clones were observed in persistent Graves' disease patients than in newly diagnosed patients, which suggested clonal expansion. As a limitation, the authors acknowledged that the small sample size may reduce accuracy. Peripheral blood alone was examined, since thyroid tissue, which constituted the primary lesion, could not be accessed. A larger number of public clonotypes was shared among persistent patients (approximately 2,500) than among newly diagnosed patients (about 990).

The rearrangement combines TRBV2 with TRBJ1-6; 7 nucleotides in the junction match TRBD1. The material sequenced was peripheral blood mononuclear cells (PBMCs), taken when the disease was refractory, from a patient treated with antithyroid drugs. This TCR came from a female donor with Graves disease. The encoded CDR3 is CASRGTAAEGPLHF. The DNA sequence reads TGTGCCAGCAGGGGGACAGCCGCAGAGGGGCCCCTCCACTTT.